The 20 T cell receptor beta chains reported below all come from one sample, sequenced in a study of patients and donors after allogeneic stem cell transplantation (TCRdb year 2020). Library preparation employed RT-PCR. The sequencer was a NextSeq 550. TCRdb cleaned the public reads at Q25 with fastp, built clones with MiXCR and kept in-frame beta chains. Each entry is one CDR3 protein sequence, shown with its most common DNA and genes. In all, the sample holds about 960,000 distinct CDR3 sequences, and about a sixth of those were seen once. The ten largest clonotypes hold under 6.5% of the sample. Material for sequencing was blood, either unsorted or a sorted T cell fraction (not recorded which). The receptors shown here come from a human donor who was either an allogeneic HSCT recipient or a stem cell or donor lymphocyte infusion donor (not recorded which). It is not recorded whose cells these are; they may come from a transplant donor.

The V gene is TRBV4-1, the J gene TRBJ1-4; D is uncertain. The CDR3 sequence is 14 residues long. V was trimmed by 5 bases and J by 4 bases, leaving 11 bases between them. The germline CDR1 and CDR2 sequences are MGHRA and YSYEKL. The CDR3 region has the DNA TGCGCCAGCAGCTGGAGGGTGGGTAATGAAAAACTGTTTTTT. Protein product: CASSWRVGNEKLFF.

This clonotype was counted between two and nine times. The chain links TRBV20-1 to TRBJ1-1; no definite D call. There are 11 residues in the CDR3. In germline, CDR1 is DFQATT, CDR2 SNEGSKA (reference sequence). V shed 6 bases and J shed 7 bases, with 12 bases lying between them. The CDR3 loop is CSARVRNEAFF. The CDR3 bases are TGCAGTGCCCGCGTGAGAAATGAAGCTTTCTTT.

This clonotype was detected only a few times. The chain employs TRBV7-9 and TRBJ2-3, with D possibly TRBD1 on 6 matching bases. The CDR3 is made up of 14 amino acids. Germline V gene data show CDR1 as SEHNR and CDR2 as FQNEAQ (reference sequence). Trimming removed 5 bases at V and 6 bases at J, with 15 bases between. CDR3 DNA sequence: TGTGCCAGCAGCCCACCGGACAGACTGGATACGCAGTATTTT. It yields the protein CASSPPDRLDTQYF.

The gene calls are TRBV3-1 and TRBJ2-1; 14 bases map to TRBD2. CDR3 size: 16 residues. V lost 2 bases, J lost 6 bases, and 3 bases stayed unmatched. Germline V gene sequence: CDR1 LGHDT, CDR2 YNNKEL (reference sequence). The DNA of the CDR3 is TGTGCCAGCAGCCAACCCGGGACTAGCGGGGGCAATGAGCAGTTCTTC. Translated, it gives CASSQPGTSGGNEQFF.

This clonotype was counted many times. This chain joins TRBV20-1 and TRBJ1-6; a weak D match, TRBD1 (5 bases). V dropped 2 bases and J dropped 8 bases, with 19 bases sitting between them. Germline lookup yields CDR1 DFQATT and CDR2 SNEGSKA (reference sequence). This CDR3 comprises 16 residues. The CDR3 sequence is CSARTQGEGVYSPLHF. As DNA, the CDR3 is TGCAGTGCTAGAACGCAGGGAGAAGGGGTTTATTCACCCCTCCACTTT.

The V call is TRBV11-3, the J call TRBJ1-3; D ambiguous. The germline gives CDR1 SGHNT, CDR2 YENEEA. Trimming stripped 2 bases from V and 1 base from J, with 12 bases between. The CDR3 totals 16 residues. CDR3 residues: CASSLITLSSGNTIYF. CDR3 bases: TGTGCCAGCAGCTTAATTACTCTGTCGTCTGGAAACACCATATATTTT.

The V and J genes are TRBV6-1 and TRBJ2-3; 8 positions agree with TRBD2. Germline values: CDR1 MNHNS, CDR2 SASEGT. The CDR3 sequence is 16 residues long. Trimming took 6 bases from V and 4 from J; bases not matched to a gene: 12. This CDR3 reads CASRIRGGSGPDTQYF. The CDR3 DNA is TGTGCCAGCAGGATCCGGGGGGGCAGCGGACCAGATACGCAGTATTTT.

V usage is TRBV15 and J usage is TRBJ1-1; TRBD1 might be the D (5 bases). The CDR3 sequence is 16 residues long. Trimming pared 1 base from V and 10 bases from J, leaving 22 bases between. The germline V gene has CDR1 LNHNV and CDR2 YYDKDF (reference sequence). Here the CDR3 DNA reads TGTGCCACCAGCAGAGTTGCAGGGACGGTGTTGGCCCGAGCTTTCTTT. Amino acid sequence: CATSRVAGTVLARAFF.

This clonotype was picked up a small number of times. This rearrangement joins TRBV12-3 or TRBV12-4 to TRBJ2-6; D ambiguous. Trimming stripped 8 bases from V and 0 bases from J, with 14 bases between. The CDR3 sequence is 16 residues long. The CDR3, as DNA: TGTGCCAGCGCCAAGAAGGGATACTCTGGGGCCAACGTCCTGACTTTC. This sequence encodes CASAKKGYSGANVLTF.

This clonotype was detected many times. This chain connects TRBV7-8 to TRBJ2-1; D tentatively reads TRBD1 or TRBD2 (5 bases each). The CDR3 has 15 residues. V dropped 7 bases and J dropped 1 base, with 14 bases sitting between them. Germline V gene lookup returns CDR1 SGHVS and CDR2 FQNEAQ. The CDR3 DNA reads as TGTGCCAGCAATGGGGCGGGTACATCCTACAATGAGCAGTTCTTC. It translates to CASNGAGTSYNEQFF.

This rearrangement joins TRBV12-3 or TRBV12-4 to TRBJ1-6; weak D call: TRBD1 (6 bases). CDR3 length: 13 residues. Trimming shortened V by 6 bases and J by 14 bases, and 17 bases separated the two germline ends. The CDR3 protein is CASSPTGSWALHF. The CDR3 nucleotides read TGTGCCAGCAGCCCTACAGGGTCCTGGGCCCTCCACTTT.

This clonotype occurred many times. The rearrangement joins TRBV9 to TRBJ2-1; 8 nucleotides align to TRBD2. Germline V CDR1 and CDR2: SGDLS, YYNGEE. V shed 0 bases, J shed 4 bases, and the junction held 6 bases outside the gene matches. The length of the CDR3 is 16 residues. The CDR3 DNA follows: TGTGCCAGCAGCGTAGAACCGCTAGCGGGTTACAATGAGCAGTTCTTC. Translated, it gives CASSVEPLAGYNEQFF.

This chain uses TRBV20-1 with TRBJ2-5; weak D call: TRBD2 (6 bases). Trimming shortened V by 3 bases and J by 4 bases, and 18 bases separated the two germline ends. The CDR3 extends over 15 amino acids. Germline values: CDR1 DFQATT, CDR2 SNEGSKA (reference sequence). CDR3 sequence: CSARDRSGHGETQYF. The DNA of the CDR3 is TGCAGTGCTAGGGATAGGAGCGGGCACGGAGAGACCCAGTACTTC.

This clonotype has more than one count but fewer than ten. The chain joins TRBV5-1 to TRBJ2-7, with 8 bases fitting TRBD1. J was trimmed by 5 bases and V by 4 bases; bases with no gene match: 11. Germline V lookup: CDR1 SGHRS, CDR2 YFSETQ. There are 15 residues in the CDR3. CDR3: CASSRQGLRSNEQYF. The CDR3 region has the DNA TGCGCCAGCAGCAGACAGGGGTTGCGATCGAACGAGCAGTACTTC.

This clonotype was seen more than once but under ten times. The V call is TRBV6-1, the J call TRBJ1-4, with no clear D. Trimming removed 8 bases from V and 10 bases from J, with 17 bases in between. The CDR3 is made up of 13 amino acids. CDR1 is MNHNS and CDR2 is SASEGT in the germline V gene. CDR3 sequence: CASHNPPTGKLFF. CDR3 DNA sequence: TGTGCCAGCCACAACCCCCCGACCGGAAAACTGTTTTTT.

This chain links TRBV12-3 or TRBV12-4 with TRBJ2-2; D unclear. Trimming removed 7 bases at V and 3 bases at J, with 6 bases between. This CDR3 is 12 amino acids long. CDR3 sequence reads: CASTWYTGELFF. CDR3 in DNA: TGTGCCAGCACATGGTACACCGGGGAGCTGTTTTTT.

This clonotype was counted only a few times. The rearrangement joins TRBV21-1 to TRBJ2-2; the D segment call TRBD2 is taken from the table without a DNA check. TRBV21-1 is shown as a pseudogene. The CDR3 contains 16 residues. CDR3 sequence: CASSKERGFEAGELFF. The CDR3 coding sequence is TGTGCCAGCAGCAAAGAGAGAGGGTTTGAGGCCGGGGAGCTGTTTTTT.

The chain has TRBV29-1 and TRBJ1-4; 11 bases align to TRBD1. After removal of 5 bases from V and 8 bases from J, the junction contained 7 bases not matched to a gene. CDR3 length equals 14 residues. Germline V gene lookup returns CDR1 SQVTM and CDR2 ANQGSEA. The CDR3 spells CSVSGQGAGEKLFF. In nucleotides, the CDR3 is TGCAGCGTTAGTGGACAGGGGGCCGGCGAAAAACTGTTTTTT.

This clonotype has a handful of counts. The rearrangement links TRBV5-1 to TRBJ2-7; a possible D gene is TRBD1 (6 bases). CDR1 and CDR2 (germline): SGHRS, YFSETQ. The ends were cut back, 5 bases at V and 0 bases at J, with 12 bases in the middle. The CDR3 is made up of 14 amino acids. The CDR3 sequence: CASRARDNSYEQYF. CDR3 bases: TGCGCCAGCAGGGCCAGGGACAACTCCTACGAGCAGTACTTC. Full variable domain (rest looked up from reference TRBV5-1 and TRBJ2-7): KAGVTQTPRYLIKTRGQQVTLSCSPISGHRSVSWYQQTPGQGLQFLFEYFSETQRNKGNFPGRFSGRQFSNSRSEMNVSTLELGDSALYLCASRARDNSYEQYFGPGTRLTVT.

At least ten counts were recorded for this clonotype. The rearrangement uses TRBV5-1 and TRBJ2-7, with 9 bases that match TRBD2. The ends lost 4 bases at V and 3 bases at J; junction bases unmatched: 5. From germline, CDR1 is SGHRS and CDR2 YFSETQ. This CDR3 comprises 14 residues. The CDR3 sequence is CASSAIAGVYEQYF. The CDR3 DNA is TGCGCCAGCAGCGCAATAGCGGGAGTCTACGAGCAGTACTTC.